This T cell receptor (beta chain) came from a study of blood T cells in healthy people across ages. Study-level results: CMV infection status of these donors was not known.

Primers used in a second PCR of roughly 6 to 12 cycles were a sample-barcoded 5' primer and a J-beta primer mix. TCRdb reanalysed the 5' RACE reads using MiXCR and keeps one entry per CDR3 protein. This repertoire shows approximately 800,000 distinct CDR3 sequences, around 62% found once; its top ten account for about a quarter. Regarding this clonotype: What it binds is not known.

The sample was blood. The clonotype was recovered from a man aged 25 to 40 in good health.

CDR3 loop: CASSSHRSSYNEQFF. The CDR3 DNA reads TGTGCCAGCAGTTCCCATAGGAGCTCCTACAATGAGCAGTTCTTC. The J gene is TRBJ2-1, the V gene TRBV12-3 or TRBV12-4; D not certain. Between the trimmed V and J ends, which lost 4 bases and 0 bases, there was a span of 10 bases. The CDR3 runs to 15 residues.